This TCR beta chain was sequenced for a study of T-cell reconstitution after alpha-beta-depleted transplantation in children. Unique molecular identifiers were used in preparing the TCRbeta library. MiXCR, run by TCRdb on the PCR reads, gives a single entry per CDR3 protein. The table includes over 550,000 distinct CDR3 sequences, 10% detected once. V lost 4 bases, J lost 1 base, and 5 bases stayed unmatched. This CDR3 has 15 residues. Germline V gene data show CDR1 as ENHRY and CDR2 as SYGVKD. The sequenced sample was PBMCs from the stem cell graft donor, obtained from the stem cell graft. The chain links TRBV10-3 to TRBJ2-3, with 7 bases identical to TRBD2. The source of this sequence is a human donor who donated a stem cell graft to a child with acute myeloid leukemia. CDR3 DNA sequence: TGTGCCATCAGTGGAGGGCTAGCGGGCACAGATACGCAGTATTTT. This translates into CAISGGLAGTDTQYF.